This record covers a single TCR beta chain. The data were obtained in a study of control samples from healthy donors and cancer patients. Germline trimming cut 3 bases from V and 3 bases from J; bases unmatched to any gene: 8. The CDR3 sequence is 15 residues long. Germline V lookup: CDR1 DFQATT, CDR2 SNEGSKA (reference sequence). Libraries were prepared by immunoSEQ multiplex PCR; TCRdb keeps only in-frame clonotypes and omits some of them. Of about 100,000 clones detected, roughly four fifths appear once; the ten largest clones hold approximately 7%. The sequenced material came from blood. The clonotype was recovered from a young man in good health. The rearrangement joins TRBV20-1 to TRBJ2-1; 7 bases agree with TRBD2. The CDR3 sequence is CSASPVPGGYNEQFF. The CDR3 nucleotides are TGCAGTGCTAGTCCAGTCCCGGGGGGCTACAATGAGCAGTTCTTC.